The entry that follows covers one TCR beta chain sequence. Its target is unknown. This entry comes from a study of cytomegalovirus exposure and HLA in healthy donors. Both 60 Vbeta primers and 13 Jbeta primers went into the PCR. Some clones are missing from TCRdb's copy, which holds only in-frame ones; the method was immunoSEQ multiplex PCR. Of approximately 89,000 clones listed, less than 65% are singletons. The CDR3 covers 14 residues. The germline V gene encodes CDR1 MGHDK and CDR2 SYGVNS. With V trimmed by 3 bases and J by 13 bases, 9 bases remained unmatched. Study conclusions and caveats: It was assumed in the presence/absence analyses that sequencing depth was roughly uniform across donors.

This chain connects TRBV25-1 to TRBJ1-2, with 12 bases that match TRBD1. Sequenced: PBMCs. This clonotype was obtained from a woman younger than 45 in good health and CMV-seropositive. The CDR3 nucleotides are TGTGCCAGCAGTGACTCCCGGGACAGGGGGCACTGCACCTTC. Protein sequence: CASSDSRDRGHCTF.